These 28 T cell receptor beta chains share one sample of origin, sequenced in a study of OX40 agonist ivuxolimab in advanced cancers. TCRdb's table, derived via immunoSEQ multiplex PCR, lists solely in-frame clones and lacks some. The data contain 100,000 or so clones, approximately 89% of them singletons. Sequencing used CD4+ or CD8+ T cells sorted from blood, obtained in a trial of the OX40 agonist ivuxolimab. These receptors all stem from an adult with an advanced solid tumor such as melanoma, head and neck, liver or kidney cancer.

As to this clone: The same CDR3 arises from other DNA sequences in this sample as well. This chain uses TRBV28 with TRBJ1-4, with D perhaps TRBD1 (6 bases). Trimming took 4 bases from V and 11 from J, leaving 17 bases between them. The CDR3 runs to 14 residues. Germline V CDR1 and CDR2: MDHEN, SYDVKM. CDR3 coding DNA: TGTGCCAGCAGTTATCGCCGCGGGGGCGTGAAACTGTTTTTT. Translation gives CASSYRRGGVKLFF.

This chain joins TRBV7-2 and TRBJ2-3, with D tentatively TRBD2 (7 bases). The germline V and J ends were trimmed by 0 bases and 3 bases, with 13 bases remaining between them. This CDR3 spans 16 amino acids. The germline V gene encodes CDR1 SGHTA and CDR2 FQGNSA. The CDR3 here is CASSLAGGAGTDTQYF. In DNA, the CDR3 is TGTGCCAGCAGCTTAGCGGGGGGGGCCGGAACAGATACGCAGTATTTT.

V and J are TRBV5-1 and TRBJ2-5; D is perhaps TRBD1 (6 bases). Trimming removed 1 base from V and 2 bases from J, with 15 bases in between. The CDR3 is 16 amino acids. CDR1 and CDR2 from the germline V gene are SGHRS and YFSETQ. This CDR3 is CASSLWGTNTQETQYF. The DNA of the CDR3 is TGCGCCAGCAGCTTGTGGGGGACAAACACTCAAGAGACCCAGTACTTC.

The chain is built from TRBV6-5 and TRBJ1-2; a weak D match, TRBD1 (5 bases). Per germline, CDR1 MNHEY and CDR2 SVGAGI. This CDR3 contains 15 residues. Between the trimmed V and J ends, which lost 6 bases and 0 bases, there was a span of 14 bases. The CDR3 coding sequence is TGTGCCAGCAGACCGGGGGGAGGCTCTAACTATGGCTACACCTTC. It is translated as CASRPGGGSNYGYTF.

This clone was recorded once. V and J are TRBV11-2 and TRBJ2-7; D is ambiguous. The CDR3 has 15 amino acids. V was pared by 0 bases and J by 0 bases, with 9 bases between. Germline V gene lookup returns CDR1 SGHAT and CDR2 FQNNGV. DNA of the CDR3: TGTGCCAGCAGCTTAGATGAGGTGTTCTCCTACGAGCAGTACTTC. This gives the protein CASSLDEVFSYEQYF.

The genes are TRBV29-1 and TRBJ2-7, with 8 bases fitting TRBD1. J was trimmed by 6 bases and V by 5 bases; bases with no gene match: 12. Germline V gives CDR1 SQVTM, CDR2 ANQGSEA. This CDR3 spans 14 amino acids. The CDR3 DNA follows: TGCAGCGTTTCCGGTGACAGGGGAAGGCTCGAGCAGTACTTC. As protein: CSVSGDRGRLEQYF.

The chain joins TRBV2 to TRBJ1-5, with D tentatively TRBD1 (6 bases). Germline V gene data show CDR1 as SNHLY and CDR2 as FYNNEI. Trimming took 9 bases from V and 6 from J, leaving 18 bases between them. This CDR3 contains 14 residues. In DNA form, the CDR3 reads TGTGCCAGTTATGGGGACCCAGGGGCTCAGCCCCAGCATTTT. Its translation is CASYGDPGAQPQHF.

The chain carries TRBV25-1 and TRBJ2-1, with 12 bases identical to TRBD2. Trimming at V came to 3 bases and at J to 9 bases, leaving 6 bases not matched to a gene. CDR3 length: 15 residues. Germline loops: CDR1 MGHDK, CDR2 SYGVNS. This chain's CDR3 is CASSERLAGVGEQFF. Here the CDR3 DNA reads TGTGCCAGCAGTGAGCGACTAGCGGGAGTAGGTGAGCAGTTCTTC.

This sequence joins TRBV6-6 and TRBJ1-4; D gene uncertain. The V gene's germline CDR1 is MNHNY and CDR2 SVGAGI (reference sequence). The CDR3 sequence is 14 residues long. Trimming took off 6 bases at V and 5 bases at J, with 13 bases between the two ends. The CDR3 DNA sequence: TGTGCCAGCAGAGGCGACCCGGTGAATGAAAAACTGTTTTTT. It encodes CASRGDPVNEKLFF.

The genes are TRBV7-2 and TRBJ2-1; D is ambiguous. The CDR3 is 15 amino acids. Trimming removed 5 bases from V and 0 bases from J, with 11 bases in between. Germline V lookup: CDR1 SGHTA, CDR2 FQGNSA. The DNA for the CDR3 is TGTGCCAGCAGCGTGGACGGTATCTCCTACAATGAGCAGTTCTTC. It codes for CASSVDGISYNEQFF.

The count of this clone is one. CDR3 protein: CASSPPGADTQYF. CDR3 sequence (DNA): TGTGCCAGCTCCCCTCCGGGCGCCGATACGCAGTATTTT. The J gene is TRBJ2-3, the V gene TRBV18; D gene ambiguous. Between the trimmed V and J ends, which lost 6 bases and 6 bases, there was a span of 13 bases. Germline loops: CDR1 KGHSH, CDR2 LQKENI. CDR3 length: 13 residues. Variable domain in full (rest from reference TRBV18 and TRBJ2-3): NAGVMQNPRHLVRRRGQEARLRCSPMKGHSHVYWYRQLPEEGLKFMVYLQKENIIDESGMPKERFSAEFPKEGPSILRIQQVVRGDSAAYFCASSPPGADTQYFGPGTRLTVL.

The chain links TRBV5-1 to TRBJ2-7; TRBD2 matches at 9 bases. The CDR3 totals 18 residues. Trimming at V came to 4 bases and at J to 3 bases, leaving 17 bases not matched to a gene. Germline V gene sequence: CDR1 SGHRS, CDR2 YFSETQ. DNA for the CDR3: TGCGCCAGCAGCAAAGGGCAGGGTCCGGGAGCGGGAGGCTACGAGCAGTACTTC. It encodes CASSKGQGPGAGGYEQYF.

This clone was seen more than once but under ten times. In DNA form, the CDR3 reads TGTGCCAGCAGTGAAGGGGACAGGGCATTTGGTAGAGAAATTTATGGCTACACCTTC. As protein: CASSEGDRAFGREIYGYTF. The V and J genes are TRBV6-1 and TRBJ1-2; TRBD1 matches at 9 bases. The germline CDR1 and CDR2 sequences are MNHNS and SASEGT. The CDR3 length is 19 residues. Trimming took 1 base from V and 5 from J; bases not matched to a gene: 17.

This clone showed up just once. The CDR3 nucleotides are TGTGCCAGCAGTTTAATTGGGGGCAGAAAACTGTTTTTT. It yields the protein CASSLIGGRKLFF. The chain uses TRBV27 and TRBJ1-4; possible D gene TRBD1, 6 bases. V lost 2 bases and J lost 10, with 11 bases in between. Germline V gene lookup returns CDR1 MNHEY and CDR2 SMNVEV (reference sequence). The length of the CDR3 is 13 residues.

J is TRBJ1-3 and V is TRBV19; D is possibly TRBD1 (5 bases). Germline CDR1 is LNHDA and CDR2 is SQIVND (reference sequence). Trimming cost V 3 bases and J 2 bases, with 8 bases left between them. This CDR3 contains 14 residues. The CDR3 DNA reads TGTGCCAGTAGTATCAGGGATACTGGAAACACCATATATTTT. Amino acid sequence: CASSIRDTGNTIYF. Looking up the rest from reference TRBV19 and TRBJ1-3 gives the full variable domain: DGGITQSPKYLFRKEGQNVTLSCEQNLNHDAMYWYRQDPGQGLRLIYYSQIVNDFQKGDIAEGYSVSREKKESFPLTVTSAQKNPTAFYLCASSIRDTGNTIYFGEGSWLTVV.

J is TRBJ1-1 and V is TRBV30; unclear D gene. The length of the CDR3 is 16 residues. The V and J ends lost 0 bases and 1 base respectively, with 15 bases between them. Germline-derived CDR1 and CDR2 are GTSNPN and SVGIG (reference sequence). The CDR3 bases are TGTGCCTGGAGTGTCGGAGGCAGGCCAACGAACACTGAAGCTTTCTTT. It yields the protein CAWSVGGRPTNTEAFF. Full variable domain (remainder filled in from reference TRBV30 and TRBJ1-1): SQTIHQWPATLVQPVGSPLSLECTVEGTSNPNLYWYRQAAGRGLQLLFYSVGIGQISSEVPQNLSASRPQDRQFILSSKKLLLSDSGFYLCAWSVGGRPTNTEAFFGQGTRLTVV.

The chain recombines TRBV7-2 with TRBJ1-1; D gene ambiguous. The CDR3 totals 13 residues. Trimming pared 5 bases from V and 11 bases from J, leaving 18 bases between. Germline CDR1 and CDR2: SGHTA and FQGNSA. The CDR3 is CASSPEVGYYAFF. The DNA of the CDR3 is TGTGCCAGCAGCCCTGAGGTAGGGTACTATGCTTTCTTT.

The rearrangement links TRBV6-5 to TRBJ2-3; either TRBD1 or TRBD2 may fit D (5 bases each). The germline V gene has CDR1 MNHEY and CDR2 SVGAGI. Trimming took 0 bases from V and 4 from J, leaving 11 bases between them. The CDR3 length is 15 residues. CDR3 nucleotide sequence: TGTGCCAGCAGTTACTCAGGGACGAGAGCAGATACGCAGTATTTT. Translated, it gives CASSYSGTRADTQYF.

The V and J genes are TRBV5-4 and TRBJ2-3; 13 bases agree with TRBD2. After removal of 5 bases from V and 2 bases from J, the junction contained 5 bases not matched to a gene. The CDR3 spans 16 residues. The germline V gene has CDR1 SGHNT and CDR2 YYREEE (reference sequence). The chain's CDR3 is CASRTGTSGNTDTQYF. CDR3 sequence (DNA): TGTGCCAGCAGGACCGGGACTAGCGGGAACACAGATACGCAGTATTTT.

The V and J genes are TRBV27 and TRBJ1-5, with D perhaps matching TRBD1 (6 bases). CDR3 size: 14 residues. Germline CDR1 MNHEY, CDR2 SMNVEV (reference sequence). Trimming took off 5 bases at V and 6 bases at J, with 14 bases between the two ends. This CDR3 reads CASSLRGGTQPQHF. As DNA, the CDR3 is TGTGCCAGCAGTCTGAGGGGGGGGACTCAGCCCCAGCATTTT.

This clone appeared once. The chain has TRBV7-9 and TRBJ2-7; 9 bases match TRBD2. CDR1 is SEHNR, CDR2 FQNEAQ, per germline (reference sequence). The CDR3 loop spans 18 amino acids. V lost 0 bases, J lost 1 base, and 10 bases stayed unmatched. The CDR3 reads CASSLAGISGLASYEQYF. The CDR3 DNA reads TGTGCCAGCAGCTTAGCGGGGATTTCGGGACTAGCTTCCTACGAGCAGTACTTC. Full variable domain (missing parts from reference TRBV7-9 and TRBJ2-7): DTGVSQNPRHKITKRGQNVTFRCDPISEHNRLYWYRQTLGQGPEFLTYFQNEAQLEKSRLLSDRFSAERPKGSFSTLEIQRTEQGDSAMYLCASSLAGISGLASYEQYFGPGTRLTVT.

Here the CDR3 DNA reads TGCGCCAGCAGCTTGTCGCCACTTGGTTCCACAGATACGCAGTATTTT. Translating it yields CASSLSPLGSTDTQYF. The chain couples TRBV5-1 to TRBJ2-3; D is ambiguous. Germline assignment: CDR1 SGHRS and CDR2 YFSETQ. V dropped 1 base and J dropped 2 bases, with 14 bases sitting between them. The CDR3 spans 16 residues.

V gene TRBV5-1 combines with J gene TRBJ2-1; D is perhaps TRBD1 (5 bases). This CDR3 comprises 15 residues. The ends were cut back, 0 bases at V and 2 bases at J, with 9 bases in the middle. Germline V gene lookup returns CDR1 SGHRS and CDR2 YFSETQ. CDR3 DNA: TGCGCCAGCAGCTTGGCCCCGGACACCTACAATGAGCAGTTCTTC. Amino acids: CASSLAPDTYNEQFF.

The chain couples TRBV11-3 to TRBJ2-5, with D perhaps TRBD1 (5 bases). The V end lost 2 bases, the J end lost 3 bases, and 7 bases lay between the germline ends. CDR1 SGHNT and CDR2 YENEEA come from the germline V gene. The CDR3 totals 13 residues. The CDR3 here is CASSLTGKETQYF. CDR3 nucleotides: TGTGCCAGCAGCTTAACAGGCAAAGAGACCCAGTACTTC.

J is TRBJ1-2 and V is TRBV7-2; 9 bases line up with TRBD1. This CDR3 is built from 14 residues. V lost 2 bases and J lost 8; bases outside the gene matches: 6. Germline-derived CDR1 and CDR2 are SGHTA and FQGNSA. CDR3 sequence: CASSLTGGARGYTF. CDR3 bases: TGTGCCAGCAGCTTAACAGGGGGCGCGAGGGGCTACACCTTC.

The chain links TRBV9 to TRBJ1-5; the D is unclear. The V end was cut by 0 bases, the J end by 2 bases, with 6 bases between. The CDR3 has 14 amino acids. Germline-derived CDR1 and CDR2 are SGDLS and YYNGEE. The CDR3 DNA reads as TGTGCCAGCAGCGTAGCAAGGGGCAATCAGCCCCAGCATTTT. Translated: CASSVARGNQPQHF.

On this clone itself: The junction and the germline gene differ at one end; a read error may be behind it. The rearrangement links TRBV7-7 to TRBJ1-2; D is unresolved. The germline CDR1 and CDR2 sequences are SSHAT and FNYEAQ (reference sequence). The CDR3 runs to 14 residues. CDR3: CASSLRQLFYGYTF. The CDR3 DNA reads as TGTGCTAGCAGCTTACGGCAGCTCTTTTATGGCTACACCTTC.

The genes are TRBV18 and TRBJ1-1; TRBD1 might be the D (5 bases). Germline V CDR1 and CDR2: KGHSH, LQKENI. V lost 3 bases, J lost 1 base, and 6 bases lay in between. The CDR3 has 13 residues. DNA for the CDR3: TGTGCCAGCTCACCGGGGGGGAACACTGAAGCTTTCTTT. It codes for CASSPGGNTEAFF.